One sample yielded the 2 T cell receptor beta chains listed below, sequenced in a study of blood T cell repertoires in COVID-19. The table came from immunoSEQ multiplex PCR; TCRdb's copy has only in-frame clones and leaves some out. The profile shows some 400,000 clones, 81% of them singletons. The sample taken for sequencing was peripheral blood. These receptors were collected from a human donor with acute or convalescent COVID-19. The donor label of this sample is uncertain.

This rearrangement joins TRBV7-2 to TRBJ1-5, with D maybe TRBD1 (6 bases). CDR1 and CDR2 (germline): SGHTA, FQGNSA. V lost 5 bases and J lost 9, with 14 bases in between. The CDR3 loop spans 13 amino acids. DNA for the CDR3: TGTGCCAGCAGCCTGGACAGAACCCGGCCCCAGCATTTT. Amino acids: CASSLDRTRPQHF.

The chain is built from TRBV19 and TRBJ2-7; the D gene is possibly TRBD2 (6 bases). The CDR3 is made up of 14 amino acids. Trimming shortened V by 6 bases and J by 3 bases, and 15 bases separated the two germline ends. CDR1 is LNHDA, CDR2 SQIVND, per germline (reference sequence). CDR3 protein: CASRETGDDYEQYF. The CDR3 region has the DNA TGTGCCAGTAGAGAAACGGGAGACGACTACGAGCAGTACTTC.